This entry lists 21 T cell receptor beta chains sequenced from one sample in a study of cytomegalovirus exposure and HLA in healthy donors. The PCR ran on 60 Vbeta and 13 Jbeta primers. Clones were read by immunoSEQ multiplex PCR, and TCRdb kept only the in-frame ones, dropping some. The table lists tens of thousands of clones, about 87% of them singletons. Sequencing was done on a sample of PBMCs. The receptors originated from a young man in good health and CMV-seronegative.

This clone has a handful of counts. The J gene is TRBJ2-2, the V gene TRBV18, with 7 positions matching TRBD1. The germline V gene has CDR1 KGHSH and CDR2 LQKENI. The CDR3 length is 13 residues. Unmatched junction bases numbered 8, after V lost 10 bases and J lost 6 bases. The CDR3 DNA reads as TGTGCCAACAACCGGGGACAGTCCGGGGAGCTGTTTTTT. Protein: CANNRGQSGELFF.

This clone was recorded once. The V gene is TRBV7-3, the J gene TRBJ2-2; 10 bases line up with TRBD1. CDR3 length: 22 residues. Per the germline V gene, CDR1 is SGHTA and CDR2 is FQGTGA. V shed 2 bases and J 4 bases; nucleotides not matched to a gene: 22. The CDR3 protein is CASSLVTRWKNLGQGFTGELFF. In DNA form, the CDR3 reads TGTGCCAGCAGCTTAGTGACGCGCTGGAAGAATCTGGGACAGGGGTTCACCGGGGAGCTGTTTTTT.

This clone has just one count. The chain links TRBV4-3 to TRBJ1-4, with TRBD1 matching 8 bases. The CDR3 contains 16 residues. Trimming at V came to 0 bases and at J to 7 bases, leaving 7 bases not matched to a gene. CDR1 and CDR2 (germline): LGHNA, YSLEER. The CDR3 nucleotides read TGCGCCAGCAGCCAAGACATCTTAGGACAGGGTGAAAAACTGTTTTTT. Amino acids: CASSQDILGQGEKLFF.

This chain links TRBV11-3 with TRBJ2-5; 9 bases line up with TRBD1. The end of the DNA aligns better with TRBJ2-7, so the J call may be wrong. Germline values: CDR1 SGHNT, CDR2 YENEEA. This CDR3 spans 14 amino acids. Here the CDR3 reads CASSFGTGPYEQYF. The DNA for the CDR3 is TGTGCCAGCAGCTTCGGGACAGGGCCCTACGAGCAGTACTTC.

This chain connects TRBV6-1 to TRBJ2-5; TRBD2 matches at 7 bases. The CDR3 contains 18 residues. V shed 3 bases and J 2 bases; nucleotides not matched to a gene: 15. Looked up from germline, CDR1 is MNHNS and CDR2 is SASEGT. CDR3 sequence (DNA): TGTGCCAGCAGTGACGGTCCGGGAGGCCCCCGTTCTCAAGAGACCCAGTACTTC. Its protein product is CASSDGPGGPRSQETQYF.

This clone was counted only a few times. The chain has TRBV28 and TRBJ2-5, with D possibly being TRBD2 (6 bases). Near its end, the DNA agrees better with TRBJ2-7, so the J call may be wrong. CDR1 is MDHEN and CDR2 is SYDVKM in the germline V gene. CDR3 length equals 14 residues. This CDR3 reads CASSWYGSSYEQYF. The CDR3 nucleotides are TGTGCCAGCAGTTGGTACGGGAGCTCCTACGAGCAGTACTTC.

V gene TRBV19 combines with J gene TRBJ2-7; 11 bases map to TRBD1. V shed 5 bases and J 2 bases; nucleotides not matched to a gene: 5. Germline V gives CDR1 LNHDA, CDR2 SQIVND (reference sequence). CDR3 length: 15 residues. Here the CDR3 reads CASSLRDRGAYEQYF. The CDR3 nucleotides read TGTGCCAGTAGTCTCCGGGACAGGGGGGCCTACGAGCAGTACTTC. Supplemented by reference TRBV19 and TRBJ2-7, the full variable domain reads DGGITQSPKYLFRKEGQNVTLSCEQNLNHDAMYWYRQDPGQGLRLIYYSQIVNDFQKGDIAEGYSVSREKKESFPLTVTSAQKNPTAFYLCASSLRDRGAYEQYFGPGTRLTVT.

The chain recombines TRBV10-3 with TRBJ1-3; 9 bases map to TRBD1. This CDR3 contains 15 residues. Losses at the gene ends were 4 bases for V and 4 bases for J; bases not matched to a gene: 5. The germline gives CDR1 ENHRY, CDR2 SYGVKD. The CDR3, as DNA: TGTGCCATCAGTGCGGACAGGGGAAAAGGAAACACCATATATTTT. It codes for CAISADRGKGNTIYF.

The chain joins TRBV28 to TRBJ1-4, with 7 nucleotides matching TRBD1. This CDR3 is 16 amino acids long. CDR1 MDHEN and CDR2 SYDVKM come from the germline V gene. The ends lost 5 bases at V and 4 bases at J; junction bases unmatched: 10. CDR3 in amino acids: CASSLLPGQINEKLFF. The CDR3 DNA reads TGTGCCAGCAGTCTGTTACCGGGACAGATTAATGAAAAACTGTTTTTT.

The J gene is TRBJ2-5, the V gene TRBV20-1; no clear D gene. CDR1 and CDR2 (germline): DFQATT, SNEGSKA (reference sequence). This CDR3 has 11 residues. V dropped 3 bases and J dropped 4 bases, with 6 bases sitting between them. CDR3 bases: TGCAGTGCTAGTAATCGAGAGACCCAGTACTTC. Protein product: CSASNRETQYF.

This clone was observed a few times. The same CDR3 can be traced to other DNA sequences in this sample. This chain links TRBV5-6 with TRBJ1-1, with unresolved D. CDR3 size: 14 residues. CDR1 and CDR2 (germline): SGHDT, YYEEEE. Trimming cost V 2 bases and J 4 bases, with 12 bases left between them. CDR3 in DNA: TGTGCCAGCAGCTTATCCGGGATGGGCACTGAAGCTTTCTTT. Protein sequence: CASSLSGMGTEAFF.

The V and J genes are TRBV11-2 and TRBJ2-7; D is undetermined. The V gene's germline CDR1 is SGHAT and CDR2 FQNNGV. The CDR3 contains 12 residues. With 2 bases removed from V and 2 bases from J, the gap between germline ends came to 4 bases. CDR3 DNA: TGTGCCAGCAGCTTATCGGCCTACGAGCAGTACTTC. It encodes CASSLSAYEQYF.

This clone was seen a handful of times. The genes are TRBV21-1 and TRBJ1-4; TRBD1, the table's D call, was not compared with the DNA. TRBV21-1 is a listed pseudogene. There are 15 residues in the CDR3. The CDR3 loop reads CASSAEGQGNEKLFF. DNA of the CDR3: TGTGCCAGCAGCGCCGAGGGACAGGGAAATGAAAAACTGTTTTTT.

The chain carries TRBV28 and TRBJ1-1, with TRBD1 matching over 10 bases. The CDR3 contains 14 residues. Germline loops: CDR1 MDHEN, CDR2 SYDVKM. The J segment lost 7 bases and the V segment lost 10 bases, leaving 12 bases of the junction unmatched. CDR3 DNA sequence: TGTGCCACCGGCCCCGAGACAGGGGGCGATGAAGCTTTCTTT. Protein sequence: CATGPETGGDEAFF.

The gene calls are TRBV4-1 and TRBJ2-3, with D tentatively TRBD2 (5 bases). V gave up 0 bases and J gave up 3 bases, with 16 bases separating them. This CDR3 comprises 17 residues. Per germline, CDR1 MGHRA and CDR2 YSYEKL. CDR3 loop: CASSQEGSGFSTDTQYF. The CDR3 DNA sequence: TGCGCCAGCAGCCAAGAAGGGTCGGGGTTTAGTACAGATACGCAGTATTTT.

The rearrangement joins TRBV5-8 to TRBJ2-7; D call uncertain. The length of the CDR3 is 14 residues. Germline-derived CDR1 and CDR2 are SGHTS and YDEGEE. V was trimmed by 2 bases and J by 2 bases, leaving 11 bases between them. As DNA, the CDR3 is TGTGCCAGCAGCTTCTCGGCAGGTACCTACGAGCAGTACTTC. This codes for CASSFSAGTYEQYF.

V usage is TRBV10-3 and J usage is TRBJ1-1; possibly TRBD1 for D (6 bases). Trimming cost V 1 base and J 5 bases, with 20 bases left between them. This CDR3 has 17 amino acids. Germline lookup yields CDR1 ENHRY and CDR2 SYGVKD. CDR3 DNA sequence: TGTGCCATCAGTGAGTATGGCCGTGCGGGGGCCGGGACTGAAGCTTTCTTT. Amino acid sequence: CAISEYGRAGAGTEAFF.

The V and J genes are TRBV6-6 and TRBJ2-1; 8 bases align to TRBD1. Germline V lookup: CDR1 MNHNY, CDR2 SVGAGI (reference sequence). V lost 4 bases to trimming and J lost 3 bases; unmatched junction nucleotides: 2. The CDR3 is 14 residues long. CDR3 sequence (DNA): TGTGCCAGCAGTTGGGGGACAGGCTACAATGAGCAGTTCTTC. It is translated as CASSWGTGYNEQFF.

This clone has only one observation. The chain links TRBV19 to TRBJ1-5; no definite D call. This CDR3 spans 15 amino acids. Germline values: CDR1 LNHDA, CDR2 SQIVND (reference sequence). V was shortened by 3 bases and J by 0 bases, with 9 bases between the two germline ends. CDR3: CASSMRGYSNQPQHF. In DNA form, the CDR3 reads TGTGCCAGTAGTATGCGAGGATATAGCAATCAGCCCCAGCATTTT.

This chain connects TRBV6-1 to TRBJ1-6; TRBD1 matches 7 bases. The CDR3 has 14 amino acids. Germline V gene data show CDR1 as MNHNS and CDR2 as SASEGT. V trimming: 7 bases; J trimming: 9 bases; junction bases outside the gene matches: 9. In DNA, the CDR3 is TGTGCCAGCACCCCGACAGGGTTCAGTTCACCCCTCCACTTT. Its translation is CASTPTGFSSPLHF.

This rearrangement joins TRBV7-3 to TRBJ2-1; TRBD2 agrees at 14 bases. Germline V CDR1 and CDR2: SGHTA, FQGTGA. V trimming: 5 bases; J trimming: 10 bases; junction bases outside the gene matches: 10. The CDR3 has 16 residues. This CDR3 is CASSPTTSGRAREQFF. The CDR3 nucleotides are TGTGCCAGCAGCCCGACGACTAGCGGGAGGGCCCGAGAGCAGTTCTTC.